Shown below are 19 T cell receptor beta chains from a single sample sequenced in a study of T cells expressing NK-cell markers. TCRdb re-called the 5' RACE reads; every CDR3 protein appears as one record, without DNA. There are around 140,000 distinct CDR3 sequences in the sample, with around 12% held by the top ten. Source material: blood T cells: a sorted CD56 or NKG2C T cell subset, CD4+ or CD8+ T cells, or bulk PBMC T cells (not recorded which). The receptor set was obtained from a man aged 18 to 30 in good health.

This rearrangement joins TRBV4-2 to TRBJ2-1; TCRdb indicates TRBD1, and absent DNA this call remains unverified. Germline-derived CDR1 and CDR2 are LGHNA and YNFKEQ. The CDR3 spans 16 residues. CDR3: CASSQVTGQTYNEQFF.

The chain couples TRBV20-1 to TRBJ2-3; the D call from TCRdb, TRBD2, cannot be confirmed without DNA. The CDR3 contains 16 residues. Germline V lookup: CDR1 DFQATT, CDR2 SNEGSKA (reference sequence). The CDR3 is CSARVMAGLETDTQYF.

The chain couples TRBV7-9 to TRBJ2-2; without DNA, the TCRdb call of TRBD2 cannot be checked. This CDR3 spans 13 amino acids. CDR1 SEHNR and CDR2 FQNEAQ come from the germline V gene (reference sequence). CDR3 amino acids: CASRGLSTGELFF.

This sequence joins TRBV12-3 or TRBV12-4 and TRBJ2-5. The length of the CDR3 is 14 residues. The CDR3 is CASSLTEHLETQYF.

The chain joins TRBV4-1 to TRBJ1-1; the D call of TRBD1 rests on TCRdb alone, since no DNA is present to check it. The CDR3 has 14 amino acids. Germline CDR1 reads MGHRA; CDR2 reads YSYEKL. The CDR3 here is CASSPQGGNTEAFF.

The gene calls are TRBV7-9 and TRBJ2-7; TCRdb's D call of TRBD1 is untestable without DNA. This CDR3 comprises 13 residues. Germline assignment: CDR1 SEHNR and CDR2 FQNEAQ (reference sequence). The chain's CDR3 is CASSSSGIYEQYF.

V gene TRBV19 combines with J gene TRBJ2-1; TCRdb designates TRBD1, a call that cannot be tested without DNA. The CDR3 is 17 amino acids. The V gene's germline CDR1 is LNHDA and CDR2 SQIVND (reference sequence). The CDR3 region is CASNPFGAGNGYNEQFF.

This chain connects TRBV6-5 to TRBJ1-1. This CDR3 contains 11 residues. CDR1 is MNHEY and CDR2 is SVGAGI in the germline V gene. This CDR3 reads CATKVGPEAFF.

The chain recombines TRBV12-3 or TRBV12-4 with TRBJ2-1; TCRdb selects TRBD2, and the lack of DNA leaves this call unchecked. The CDR3 spans 14 residues. The CDR3 protein is CAGQTSGTYNEQFF.

This chain uses TRBV2 with TRBJ2-1; TCRdb's D call, TRBD2, is unchecked because there is no DNA. The CDR3 is made up of 15 amino acids. The germline V gene encodes CDR1 SNHLY and CDR2 FYNNEI. This CDR3 is CASSEGTSTYNEQFF. Variable domain in full (rest from reference TRBV2 and TRBJ2-1): EPEVTQTPSHQVTQMGQEVILRCVPISNHLYFYWYRQILGQKVEFLVSFYNNEISEKSEIFDDQFSVERPDGSNFTLKIRSTKLEDSAMYFCASSEGTSTYNEQFFGPGTRLTVL.

The CDR3 is CASSAGTGGLYNEQFF. The rearrangement uses TRBV6-1 and TRBJ2-1; with no DNA, the TCRdb D assignment of TRBD1 cannot be verified. The germline V gene encodes CDR1 MNHNS and CDR2 SASEGT. The CDR3 spans 16 residues.

The chain joins TRBV5-1 to TRBJ2-1; TCRdb's D gene call, TRBD2, goes unchecked for lack of DNA. The CDR3 runs to 14 residues. Germline V gene lookup returns CDR1 SGHRS and CDR2 YFSETQ. CDR3: CASLAGLDNNEQFF.

This chain uses TRBV11-2 with TRBJ2-1; without DNA, the TCRdb call of TRBD2 cannot be checked. The germline V gene has CDR1 SGHAT and CDR2 FQNNGV. The CDR3 sequence is 13 residues long. The CDR3 reads CASSITREDEQFF.

This chain links TRBV12-3 or TRBV12-4 with TRBJ2-1; without DNA, the TCRdb call of TRBD2 cannot be checked. The CDR3 extends over 14 amino acids. This CDR3 reads CASSSGSGNNEQFF.

The chain is built from TRBV12-3 or TRBV12-4 and TRBJ2-4; TCRdb proposes TRBD2, but this gene call is untestable without DNA. CDR3 length: 18 residues. CDR3 sequence reads: CASSFPGEGGGAKNIQYF.

V usage is TRBV7-8 and J usage is TRBJ2-1; TCRdb picks TRBD2, but there is no DNA to check that call. The length of the CDR3 is 16 residues. Germline V gene sequence: CDR1 SGHVS, CDR2 FQNEAQ. The chain's CDR3 is CASSILASGPEYEQFF.

CDR3 sequence reads: CASRATDRVVAFF. The chain carries TRBV12-3 or TRBV12-4 and TRBJ1-1; TCRdb reports TRBD1, a call that lacks DNA to check it against. The CDR3 totals 13 residues.

The CDR3 sequence: CASSSTLDGYTF. The chain joins TRBV12-3 or TRBV12-4 to TRBJ1-2. The CDR3 covers 12 residues.

The CDR3 reads CASSRGLGTQYF. The chain carries TRBV5-6 and TRBJ2-3; the D gene TCRdb calls, TRBD2, cannot be checked with no DNA. This CDR3 region has 12 residues. CDR1 is SGHDT, CDR2 YYEEEE, per germline.